The present T cell receptor beta chain was sequenced within a study of radiation and T cells in renal cell carcinoma. Time point in this sample: baseline pretreatment blood. Indicated treatment: 15 Gy SBRT to primary tumor, nephrectomy 4 weeks later. Blood was sampled at baseline, 2 weeks and 4 weeks after SBRT. Using immunoSEQ multiplex PCR, the repertoire was profiled, and TCRdb retains in-frame clones only, with some absent. The repertoire holds 150,000 or so clones, with approximately 90% as singletons. Germline-derived CDR1 and CDR2 are MNHNS and SASEGT. This CDR3 comprises 14 residues. V was clipped by 0 bases and J by 1 base, with 6 bases between them.

Sample: blood, taken from a patient whose treatment included radiotherapy and nephrectomy. The rearrangement uses TRBV6-1 and TRBJ1-1; D is possibly TRBD1 (6 bases). The TCR sequence derives from an older woman with renal cell carcinoma. In DNA form, the CDR3 reads TGTGCCAGCAGTGAAGCGGGACAGAACACTGAAGCTTTCTTT. Residues: CASSEAGQNTEAFF.